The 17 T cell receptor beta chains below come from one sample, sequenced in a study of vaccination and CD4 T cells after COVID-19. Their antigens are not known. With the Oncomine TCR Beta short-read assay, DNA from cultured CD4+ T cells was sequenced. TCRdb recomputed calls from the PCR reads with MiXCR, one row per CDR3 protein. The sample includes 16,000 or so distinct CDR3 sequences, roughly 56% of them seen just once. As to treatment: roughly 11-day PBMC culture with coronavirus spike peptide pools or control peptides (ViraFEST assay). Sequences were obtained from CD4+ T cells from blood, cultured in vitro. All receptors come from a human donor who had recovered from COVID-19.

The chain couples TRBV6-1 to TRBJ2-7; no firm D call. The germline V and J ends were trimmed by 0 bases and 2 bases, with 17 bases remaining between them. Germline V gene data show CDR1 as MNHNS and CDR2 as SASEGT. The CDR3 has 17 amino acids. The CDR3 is CASSEARYTSAPYEQYF. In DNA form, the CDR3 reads TGTGCCAGCAGTGAAGCGCGGTATACCTCCGCCCCCTACGAGCAGTACTTC.

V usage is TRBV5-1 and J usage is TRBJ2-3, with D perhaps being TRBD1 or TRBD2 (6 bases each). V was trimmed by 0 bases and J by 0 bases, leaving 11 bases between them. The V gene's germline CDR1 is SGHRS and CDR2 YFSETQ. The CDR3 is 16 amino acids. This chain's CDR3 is CASSLEGGSSTDTQYF. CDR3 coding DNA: TGCGCCAGCAGCTTGGAAGGGGGGTCAAGCACAGATACGCAGTATTTT.

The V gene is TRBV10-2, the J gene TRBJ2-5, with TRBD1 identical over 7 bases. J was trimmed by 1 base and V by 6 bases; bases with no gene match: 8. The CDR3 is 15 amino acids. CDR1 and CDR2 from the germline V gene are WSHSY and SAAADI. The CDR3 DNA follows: TGCGCCAGCAGCGAGGGGACAGTGGCCCAAGAGACCCAGTACTTC. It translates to CASSEGTVAQETQYF.

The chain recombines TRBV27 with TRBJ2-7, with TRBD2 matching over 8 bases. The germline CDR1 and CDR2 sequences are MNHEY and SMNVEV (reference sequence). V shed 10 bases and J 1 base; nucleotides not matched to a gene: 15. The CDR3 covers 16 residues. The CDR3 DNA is TGTGCCACCCCAGCAGCGGGAGACCTTCCGTCCTACGAGCAGTACTTC. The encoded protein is CATPAAGDLPSYEQYF.

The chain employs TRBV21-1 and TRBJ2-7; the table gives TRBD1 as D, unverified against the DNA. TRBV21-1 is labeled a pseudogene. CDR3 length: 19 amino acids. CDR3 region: CASSKFGSPGTGDTYEQYF. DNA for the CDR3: TGTGCCAGCAGCAAATTCGGCAGCCCCGGGACAGGGGATACCTACGAGCAGTACTTC.

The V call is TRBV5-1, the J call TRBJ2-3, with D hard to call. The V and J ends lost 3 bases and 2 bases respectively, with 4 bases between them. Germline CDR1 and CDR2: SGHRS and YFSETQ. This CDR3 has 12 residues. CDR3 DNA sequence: TGCGCCAGCAGCTGGTACACAGATACGCAGTATTTT. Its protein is CASSWYTDTQYF.

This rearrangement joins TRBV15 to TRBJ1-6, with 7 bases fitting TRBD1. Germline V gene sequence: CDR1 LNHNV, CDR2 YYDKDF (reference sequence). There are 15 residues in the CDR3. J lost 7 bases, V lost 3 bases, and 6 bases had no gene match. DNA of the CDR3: TGTGCCACCAGCAGGGCGACAGGGCCAAATTCACCCCTCCACTTT. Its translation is CATSRATGPNSPLHF.

Written as DNA, the CDR3 is TGTGCCAGCAGCTCGGGCCTAGAAACAGATACGCAGTATTTT. As protein: CASSSGLETDTQYF. The chain has TRBV7-7 and TRBJ2-3, with D uncertain. This CDR3 spans 14 amino acids. Per the germline V gene, CDR1 is SSHAT and CDR2 is FNYEAQ (reference sequence). Trimming took off 4 bases at V and 3 bases at J, with 11 bases between the two ends.

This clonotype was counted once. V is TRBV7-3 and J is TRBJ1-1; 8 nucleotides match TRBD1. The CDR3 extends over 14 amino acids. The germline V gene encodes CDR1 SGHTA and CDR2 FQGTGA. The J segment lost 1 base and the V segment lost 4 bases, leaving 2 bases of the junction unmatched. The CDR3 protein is CASSSGTGNTEAFF. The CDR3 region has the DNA TGTGCCAGCAGCTCCGGGACAGGGAACACTGAAGCTTTCTTT.

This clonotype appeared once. The CDR3 coding sequence is TGCGCCAGCAGCTTGGAGGGGACACCCCGCCATGGCTACACCTTC. Translation: CASSLEGTPRHGYTF. The chain employs TRBV5-1 and TRBJ1-2; TRBD1 is a possible D gene (6 bases). V was clipped by 0 bases and J by 6 bases, with 15 bases between them. The V gene's germline CDR1 is SGHRS and CDR2 YFSETQ. The CDR3 sequence is 15 residues long.

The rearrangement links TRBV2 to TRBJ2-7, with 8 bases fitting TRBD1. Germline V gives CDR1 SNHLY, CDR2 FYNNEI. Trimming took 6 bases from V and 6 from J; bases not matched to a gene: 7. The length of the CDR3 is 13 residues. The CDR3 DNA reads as TGTGCCAGCAGCGGACAGGGCCTGCGCGAGCAGTACTTC. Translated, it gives CASSGQGLREQYF.

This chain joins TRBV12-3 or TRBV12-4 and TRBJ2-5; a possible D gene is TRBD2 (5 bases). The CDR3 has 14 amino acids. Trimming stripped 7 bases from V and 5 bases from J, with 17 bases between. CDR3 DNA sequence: TGTGCCAGCAAACTAGAAGCGGCCGTGGAGACCCAGTACTTC. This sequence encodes CASKLEAAVETQYF.

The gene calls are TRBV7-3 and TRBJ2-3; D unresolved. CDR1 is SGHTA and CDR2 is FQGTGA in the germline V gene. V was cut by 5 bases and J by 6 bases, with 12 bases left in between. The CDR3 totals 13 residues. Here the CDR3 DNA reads TGTGCCAGCAGCGCCTATCCAAGGGATACGCAGTATTTT. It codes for CASSAYPRDTQYF.

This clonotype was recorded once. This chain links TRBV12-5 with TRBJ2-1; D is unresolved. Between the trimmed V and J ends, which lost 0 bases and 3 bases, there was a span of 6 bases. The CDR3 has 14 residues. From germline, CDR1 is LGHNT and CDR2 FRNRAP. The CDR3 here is CASGLVPLYNEQFF. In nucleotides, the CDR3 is TGTGCTAGTGGTTTGGTGCCTCTCTACAATGAGCAGTTCTTC.

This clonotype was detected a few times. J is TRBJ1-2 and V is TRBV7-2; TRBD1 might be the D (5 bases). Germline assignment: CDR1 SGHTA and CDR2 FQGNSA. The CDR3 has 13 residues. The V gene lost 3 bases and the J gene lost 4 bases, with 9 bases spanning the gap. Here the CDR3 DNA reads TGTGCCAGCAGCTTGACAGTTACCTATGGCTACACCTTC. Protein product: CASSLTVTYGYTF.

The CDR3 loop is CSARDWSSSETQYF. CDR3 nucleotides: TGCAGTGCTAGAGATTGGTCTAGCTCAGAGACCCAGTACTTC. The genes are TRBV20-1 and TRBJ2-5; TRBD2 might be the D (5 bases). The CDR3 length is 14 residues. V was trimmed by 0 bases and J by 4 bases, leaving 12 bases between them. Looked up from germline, CDR1 is DFQATT and CDR2 is SNEGSKA (reference sequence).

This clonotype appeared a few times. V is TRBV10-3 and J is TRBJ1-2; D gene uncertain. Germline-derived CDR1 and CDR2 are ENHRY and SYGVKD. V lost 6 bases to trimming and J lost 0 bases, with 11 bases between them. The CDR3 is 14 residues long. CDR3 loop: CAIRPAGANYGYTF. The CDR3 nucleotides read TGTGCCATCAGACCCGCAGGCGCTAACTATGGCTACACCTTC.